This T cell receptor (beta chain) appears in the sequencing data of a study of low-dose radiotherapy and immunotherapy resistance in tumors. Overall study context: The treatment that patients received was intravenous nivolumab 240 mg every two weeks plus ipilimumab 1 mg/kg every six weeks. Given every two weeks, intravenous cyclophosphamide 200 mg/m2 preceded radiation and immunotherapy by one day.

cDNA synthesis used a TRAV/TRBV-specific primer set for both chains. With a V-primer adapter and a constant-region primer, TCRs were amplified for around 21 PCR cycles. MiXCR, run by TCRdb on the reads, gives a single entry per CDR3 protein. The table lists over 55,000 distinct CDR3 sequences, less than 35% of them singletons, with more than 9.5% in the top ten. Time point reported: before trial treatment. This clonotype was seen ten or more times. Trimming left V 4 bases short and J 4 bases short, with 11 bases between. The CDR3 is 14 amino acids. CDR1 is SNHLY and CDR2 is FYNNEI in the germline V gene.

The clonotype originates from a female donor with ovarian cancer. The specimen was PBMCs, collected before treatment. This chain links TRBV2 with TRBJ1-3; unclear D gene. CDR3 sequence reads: CASSGRQAGNTIYF. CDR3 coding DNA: TGTGCCAGCAGTGGGAGGCAGGCCGGAAACACCATATATTTT.